The 20 T cell receptor beta chains presented below share a single source sample, sequenced in a study of blood T cell repertoires in COVID-19. The protocol was immunoSEQ multiplex PCR, while the TCRdb copy is restricted to in-frame clones and leaves out a portion. Of around 160,000 clones listed, less than 90% are singletons. Sequencing input: PBMCs or T cells enriched from blood (not recorded which). These receptors were obtained from a woman in her forties or fifties who had been exposed to COVID-19.

This chain uses TRBV4-3 with TRBJ2-1; possibly TRBD2 for D (6 bases). Germline lookup yields CDR1 LGHNA and CDR2 YSLEER. Trimming cost V 1 base and J 14 bases, with 12 bases left between them. The CDR3 extends over 12 amino acids. CDR3 in DNA: TGCGCCAGCAGCCAAGTCGGGACTGTGAAGTTCTTC. It yields the protein CASSQVGTVKFF.

This chain connects TRBV19 to TRBJ2-7; TRBD1 matches at 7 bases. This CDR3 region has 13 residues. In germline, CDR1 is LNHDA, CDR2 SQIVND (reference sequence). Unmatched junction bases numbered 8, after V lost 9 bases and J lost 3 bases. CDR3 DNA: TGTGCCAGCGGGACAGAAGTTATCTACGAGCAGTACTTC. Translated: CASGTEVIYEQYF.

The chain carries TRBV5-4 and TRBJ1-5; tentatively, D is TRBD1 (5 bases). Between the trimmed V and J ends, which lost 4 bases and 2 bases, there was a span of 10 bases. Germline assignment: CDR1 SGHNT and CDR2 YYREEE (reference sequence). The length of the CDR3 is 14 residues. The CDR3 bases are TGTGCCAGCAGCCGCGGGGGGGGCAATCAGCCCCAGCATTTT. As protein: CASSRGGGNQPQHF.

Points on this clone: Mismatch with germline at one junction end may stem from a read error. The chain couples TRBV6-5 to TRBJ2-6; D perhaps matches TRBD1 (5 bases). Germline loops: CDR1 MNHEY, CDR2 SVGAGI. The CDR3 runs 13 residues. The DNA of the CDR3 is TGTGCCAGCAGTTCCTTAGGGGTCAACGTCCTGACTTTC. Its protein is CASSSLGVNVLTF.

This clone has a handful of counts. CDR3 protein: CASRGPYGYEQYF. The CDR3 nucleotides are TGTGCCAGCAGGGGGCCTTACGGCTACGAGCAGTACTTC. The rearrangement links TRBV11-2 to TRBJ2-7; D is perhaps TRBD1 (5 bases). The CDR3 is 13 amino acids. Germline V gene data show CDR1 as SGHAT and CDR2 as FQNNGV. V was cut by 6 bases and J by 3 bases, with 12 bases left in between.

Remarks on this clone: One end of the junction is discordant with germline, which a read error may explain. The chain has TRBV6-5 and TRBJ1-1; 9 nucleotides agree with TRBD1. Germline CDR1 reads MNHEY; CDR2 reads SVGAGI. This CDR3 is built from 15 residues. The CDR3, as DNA: TGTGCCAGCAGTCGACCCGGGACAGGGAACCCTGAAGCTTTCTTT. Protein sequence: CASSRPGTGNPEAFF.

V and J are TRBV2 and TRBJ1-1; unclear D gene. CDR1 and CDR2 (germline): SNHLY, FYNNEI. The V end lost 8 bases, the J end lost 1 base, and 11 bases lay between the germline ends. CDR3 length: 13 amino acids. Here the CDR3 DNA reads TGTGCCAGCCTCCGAAAGCAGAACACTGAAGCTTTCTTT. Protein sequence: CASLRKQNTEAFF.

This chain joins TRBV5-1 and TRBJ1-2; 7 positions match TRBD1. Germline CDR1 reads SGHRS; CDR2 reads YFSETQ. The CDR3 has 16 residues. J gave up 0 bases and V 2 bases, and 7 bases lay outside the gene matches. CDR3 nucleotide sequence: TGCGCCAGCAGCTTCCCTCGGGACAGCCCTAACTATGGCTACACCTTC. Translating it yields CASSFPRDSPNYGYTF. The full variable domain, rest sourced from reference TRBV5-1 and TRBJ1-2, is KAGVTQTPRYLIKTRGQQVTLSCSPISGHRSVSWYQQTPGQGLQFLFEYFSETQRNKGNFPGRFSGRQFSNSRSEMNVSTLELGDSALYLCASSFPRDSPNYGYTFGSGTRLTVV.

The chain employs TRBV5-1 and TRBJ2-3, with 8 bases lining up with TRBD2. The V and J ends lost 1 base and 2 bases, in that order; junction bases with no gene match: 6. The CDR3 sequence is 16 residues long. CDR1 is SGHRS and CDR2 is YFSETQ in the germline V gene. CDR3: CASSLRAGGDTDTQYF. DNA for the CDR3: TGCGCCAGCAGCTTGCGGGCGGGGGGTGACACAGATACGCAGTATTTT.

This chain uses TRBV7-2 with TRBJ2-1, with a tentative D call TRBD2 (5 bases). The V end was cut by 5 bases, the J end by 0 bases, with 14 bases between. CDR1 and CDR2 from the germline V gene are SGHTA and FQGNSA. This CDR3 is 16 amino acids long. Here the CDR3 DNA reads TGTGCCAGCAGCCCGGCGGGCCTTAGCTCCTACAATGAGCAGTTCTTC. It yields the protein CASSPAGLSSYNEQFF.

The chain is built from TRBV9 and TRBJ1-2; 8 bases match TRBD1. The junction had 10 bases not matched to a gene; V was cut back by 4 bases and J by 8 bases. Germline V gene sequence: CDR1 SGDLS, CDR2 YYNGEE. This CDR3 contains 14 residues. This chain's CDR3 is CASSTMDRAGGYTF. CDR3 sequence (DNA): TGTGCCAGCAGCACTATGGACAGGGCCGGCGGCTACACCTTC.

This clone has just a few counts. The rearrangement uses TRBV7-2 and TRBJ2-3, with 10 bases matching TRBD1. J was trimmed by 6 bases and V by 5 bases; bases with no gene match: 5. Germline V gene sequence: CDR1 SGHTA, CDR2 FQGNSA. The CDR3 is 14 amino acids. In nucleotides, the CDR3 is TGTGCCAGCAGCCCGGGACAGGGGTTGGATACGCAGTATTTT. Protein product: CASSPGQGLDTQYF.

The chain uses TRBV6-5 and TRBJ1-6, with D uncertain. The germline V gene encodes CDR1 MNHEY and CDR2 SVGAGI. This CDR3 spans 15 amino acids. V shed 5 bases and J shed 7 bases, with 15 bases lying between them. The CDR3 DNA follows: TGTGCCAGCAGTCCCCGGACTGGGATAAATTCACCCCTCCACTTT. It encodes CASSPRTGINSPLHF.

J is TRBJ2-7 and V is TRBV19, with 15 bases identical to TRBD2. This CDR3 contains 19 residues. V lost 9 bases and J lost 3; bases outside the gene matches: 18. Germline CDR1 and CDR2: LNHDA and SQIVND (reference sequence). The DNA for the CDR3 is TGTGCCAGGACAGGGATCCCGGGACTAGCGGGAGGACCCAACTACGAGCAGTACTTC. Amino acids: CARTGIPGLAGGPNYEQYF.

The chain couples TRBV4-3 to TRBJ2-2; 11 nucleotides match TRBD2. There are 16 residues in the CDR3. V was clipped by 4 bases and J by 7 bases; unmatched bases: 8. The V gene's germline CDR1 is LGHNA and CDR2 YSLEER. CDR3 protein: CASSLELAGGIGELFF. The CDR3, as DNA: TGCGCCAGCAGCCTGGAGCTAGCGGGGGGAATCGGGGAGCTGTTTTTT.

The chain carries TRBV19 and TRBJ2-3, with D hard to call. Germline values: CDR1 LNHDA, CDR2 SQIVND (reference sequence). This CDR3 comprises 12 residues. Trimming removed 4 bases at V and 4 bases at J, with 6 bases between. Written as DNA, the CDR3 is TGTGCCAGTAGTACTCCCCCAGATACGCAGTATTTT. It is translated as CASSTPPDTQYF. The whole variable domain, remainder taken from reference TRBV19 and TRBJ2-3, is DGGITQSPKYLFRKEGQNVTLSCEQNLNHDAMYWYRQDPGQGLRLIYYSQIVNDFQKGDIAEGYSVSREKKESFPLTVTSAQKNPTAFYLCASSTPPDTQYFGPGTRLTVL.

This chain connects TRBV30 to TRBJ2-1; TRBD2 matches 15 bases. CDR1 GTSNPN and CDR2 SVGIG come from the germline V gene (reference sequence). Germline trimming cut 0 bases from V and 7 bases from J; bases unmatched to any gene: 4. The CDR3 loop spans 16 amino acids. CDR3 DNA: TGTGCCTGGAGTGTTTTGGGACTAGCGGGAGGTAATGAGCAGTTCTTC. It translates to CAWSVLGLAGGNEQFF.

The CDR3 DNA follows: TGCAGCGTGGGACAGGGGGCTGGCGAGCAGTACTTC. Residues: CSVGQGAGEQYF. The chain recombines TRBV29-1 with TRBJ2-7; 12 bases are a match to TRBD1. The CDR3 sequence is 12 residues long. With 6 bases clipped from V and 6 bases from J, the junction kept 3 bases outside the gene matches. Germline V gene sequence: CDR1 SQVTM, CDR2 ANQGSEA.

The V gene is TRBV6-2 or TRBV6-3, the J gene TRBJ2-7; D gene ambiguous. V was cut by 2 bases and J by 1 base, with 12 bases left in between. This CDR3 spans 15 amino acids. Germline values: CDR1 MNHEY, CDR2 SVGEGT. CDR3 sequence (DNA): TGTGCCAGCAGTTACGGTCTAGTCACATCCTACGAGCAGTACTTC. It translates to CASSYGLVTSYEQYF.

The CDR3 DNA sequence: TGTGCCAGCAGTTACGGCCAGTTGAACACTGAAGCTTTCTTT. The encoded protein is CASSYGQLNTEAFF. The gene calls are TRBV6-2 or TRBV6-3 and TRBJ1-1, with unresolved D. Trimming removed 2 bases from V and 0 bases from J, with 7 bases in between. From germline, CDR1 is MNHEY and CDR2 SVGEGT. The CDR3 runs 14 residues.